These 14 T cell receptor beta chains came from one sample sequenced in a study of blood T cell repertoires in COVID-19. Measured with immunoSEQ multiplex PCR; TCRdb has only the in-frame clones, and not every one. The sample has over 85,000 clones; 88% are singletons. Input material: peripheral blood. These receptors came from a woman in her fifties or sixties with acute or convalescent COVID-19.

The rearrangement joins TRBV11-3 to TRBJ2-2, with 8 positions matching TRBD2. The CDR3 loop spans 18 amino acids. Germline loops: CDR1 SGHNT, CDR2 YENEEA. Unmatched junction bases numbered 11, after V lost 1 base and J lost 4 bases. CDR3 residues: CASSLGPGRGRTTGELFF. The CDR3 nucleotides are TGTGCCAGCAGCTTAGGGCCGGGGCGCGGGAGGACCACCGGGGAGCTGTTTTTT.

The rearrangement uses TRBV6-5 and TRBJ1-5; the D gene is possibly TRBD1 (6 bases). The CDR3 is made up of 15 amino acids. CDR1 and CDR2 from the germline V gene are MNHEY and SVGAGI. Trimming took off 6 bases at V and 0 bases at J, with 12 bases between the two ends. For the CDR3, the DNA is TGTGCCAGCAGGTCGGGACAACGTAGCAATCAGCCCCAGCATTTT. Translating gives CASRSGQRSNQPQHF.

The chain couples TRBV2 to TRBJ2-3; D uncertain. This CDR3 is 13 amino acids long. The germline V gene encodes CDR1 SNHLY and CDR2 FYNNEI. Trimming took 5 bases from V and 4 from J, leaving 10 bases between them. CDR3 sequence: CASSPLPPDTQYF. The DNA of the CDR3 is TGTGCCAGCAGTCCCCTCCCCCCAGATACGCAGTATTTT.

The chain employs TRBV27 and TRBJ2-1; D may be TRBD2 (6 bases). Germline V gene sequence: CDR1 MNHEY, CDR2 SMNVEV (reference sequence). CDR3 length: 15 amino acids. The V and J ends lost 7 bases and 4 bases respectively, with 17 bases between them. The CDR3 region is CASKARAGAYNEQFF. The CDR3 bases are TGTGCCAGCAAAGCTAGAGCGGGCGCGTACAATGAGCAGTTCTTC.

The chain is built from TRBV24-1 and TRBJ1-2, with D unclear. This CDR3 spans 11 amino acids. V was shortened by 5 bases and J by 7 bases, with 7 bases between the two germline ends. Per the germline V gene, CDR1 is KGHDR and CDR2 is SFDVKD. The CDR3 DNA is TGTGCCACCAGTGGAGGAATTGGCTACACCTTC. Its protein product is CATSGGIGYTF.

The chain is built from TRBV9 and TRBJ1-5, with TRBD1 matching over 7 bases. The ends lost 6 bases at V and 16 bases at J; junction bases unmatched: 19. The CDR3 length is 14 residues. Germline loops: CDR1 SGDLS, CDR2 YYNGEE. The CDR3 loop reads CASTLVGRGGLNHF. For the CDR3, the DNA is TGTGCCAGCACCCTAGTAGGACGAGGGGGCCTCAATCATTTT. Looking up the rest from reference TRBV9 and TRBJ1-5 gives the full variable domain: DSGVTQTPKHLITATGQRVTLRCSPRSGDLSVYWYQQSLDQGLQFLIQYYNGEERAKGNILERFSAQQFPDLHSELNLSSLELGDSALYFCASTLVGRGGLNHFGDGTRLSIL.

This sequence joins TRBV21-1 and TRBJ2-7; the D call of TRBD2 is as the table states it, not checked on the DNA. TRBV21-1 is a pseudogene locus. The CDR3 totals 17 residues. As DNA, the CDR3 is TGTGCCAGCAGCAAAGGTGCTAGCGGGAGGATGCCATACGAGCAGTACTTC. This translates into CASSKGASGRMPYEQYF.

For this clone: The identical CDR3 is also encoded by other nucleotide sequences in the sample. V gene TRBV29-1 combines with J gene TRBJ2-3; D is perhaps TRBD1 (6 bases). The CDR3 is made up of 12 amino acids. V lost 6 bases, J lost 1 base, and 8 bases lay in between. The germline CDR1 and CDR2 sequences are SQVTM and ANQGSEA. In DNA, the CDR3 is TGCAGCGTAGAGGGGGGCACAGATACGCAGTATTTT. Protein sequence: CSVEGGTDTQYF.

The chain couples TRBV3-1 (or the pseudogene TRBV3-2) to TRBJ2-3, with 8 bases that match TRBD2. Germline CDR1 LGHDT, CDR2 YNNKEL (reference sequence). J lost 2 bases, V lost 2 bases, and 6 bases had no gene match. The CDR3 length is 16 residues. The CDR3, as DNA: TGTGCCAGCAGCCAACTTGCGGGAGGCTACACAGATACGCAGTATTTT. It yields the protein CASSQLAGGYTDTQYF.

The gene calls are TRBV19 and TRBJ1-2; the match to TRBD1 covers 7 bases. V was clipped by 5 bases and J by 7 bases; unmatched bases: 7. The CDR3 extends over 13 amino acids. CDR1 and CDR2 from the germline V gene are LNHDA and SQIVND (reference sequence). CDR3 nucleotide sequence: TGTGCCAGTAGTTCCGGGACAGCCTCTGGCTACACCTTC. This gives the protein CASSSGTASGYTF.

Written as DNA, the CDR3 is TGTGCCAGCAGCCCGGGGAGCACAGATACGCAGTATTTT. It translates to CASSPGSTDTQYF. The rearrangement uses TRBV7-6 and TRBJ2-3, with D perhaps matching TRBD2 (5 bases). The CDR3 is 13 amino acids. Trimming removed 5 bases at V and 0 bases at J, with 6 bases between. Germline V gene data show CDR1 as SGHVS and CDR2 as FNYEAQ. Based on the CDR3 plus reference TRBV7-6 and TRBJ2-3, the full variable domain is GAGVSQSPRYKVTKRGQDVALRCDPISGHVSLYWYRQALGQGPEFLTYFNYEAQQDKSGLPNDRFSAERPEGSISTLTIQRTEQRDSAMYRCASSPGSTDTQYFGPGTRLTVL.

The chain couples TRBV15 to TRBJ1-2; unclear D gene. CDR1 LNHNV and CDR2 YYDKDF come from the germline V gene (reference sequence). The CDR3 has 13 amino acids. The V end was cut by 3 bases, the J end by 2 bases, with 7 bases between. The CDR3 DNA reads as TGTGCCACCAGCAGTCACAGCAACTATGGCTACACCTTC. It encodes CATSSHSNYGYTF.

The chain has TRBV30 and TRBJ2-5, with TRBD2 identical over 9 bases. V shed 1 base and J 3 bases; nucleotides not matched to a gene: 6. The CDR3 covers 15 residues. CDR1 is GTSNPN, CDR2 SVGIG, per germline (reference sequence). CDR3 coding DNA: TGTGCCTGGAGTGGAATGGGACTAGCCGAAGAGACCCAGTACTTC. The encoded protein is CAWSGMGLAEETQYF.

The chain combines TRBV9 with TRBJ2-1; a weak D match, TRBD2 (6 bases). CDR1 and CDR2 (germline): SGDLS, YYNGEE. V was shortened by 1 base and J by 8 bases, with 16 bases between the two germline ends. The CDR3 spans 15 residues. CDR3 coding DNA: TGTGCCAGCAGCGTACTTGGAGGGAGGAGCGATGAGCAGTTCTTC. This translates into CASSVLGGRSDEQFF.